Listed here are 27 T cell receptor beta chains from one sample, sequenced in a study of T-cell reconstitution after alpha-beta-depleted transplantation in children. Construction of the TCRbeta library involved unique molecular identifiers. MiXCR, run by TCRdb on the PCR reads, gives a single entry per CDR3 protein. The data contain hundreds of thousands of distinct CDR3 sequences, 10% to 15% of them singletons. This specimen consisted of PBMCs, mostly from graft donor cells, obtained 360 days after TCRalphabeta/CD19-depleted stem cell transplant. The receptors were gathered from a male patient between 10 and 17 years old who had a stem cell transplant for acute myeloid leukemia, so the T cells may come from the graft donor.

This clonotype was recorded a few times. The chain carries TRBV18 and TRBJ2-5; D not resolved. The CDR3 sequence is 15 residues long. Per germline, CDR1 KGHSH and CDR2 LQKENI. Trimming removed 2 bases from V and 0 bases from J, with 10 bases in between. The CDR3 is CASSPGRAYQETQYF. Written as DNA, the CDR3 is TGTGCCAGCTCACCAGGGCGAGCGTACCAAGAGACCCAGTACTTC.

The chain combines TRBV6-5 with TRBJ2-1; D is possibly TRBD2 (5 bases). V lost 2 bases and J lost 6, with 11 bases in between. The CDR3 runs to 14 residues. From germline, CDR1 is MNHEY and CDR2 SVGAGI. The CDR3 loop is CASSYHTSFNEQFF. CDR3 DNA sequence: TGTGCCAGCAGTTACCACACTAGTTTCAATGAGCAGTTCTTC.

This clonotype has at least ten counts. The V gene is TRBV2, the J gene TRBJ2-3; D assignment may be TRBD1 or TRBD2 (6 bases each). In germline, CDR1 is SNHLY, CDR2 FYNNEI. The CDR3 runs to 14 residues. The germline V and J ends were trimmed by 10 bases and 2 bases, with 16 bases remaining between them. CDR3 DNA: TGTGCCACCCAGGGTCGGGGGCTCACAGATACGCAGTATTTT. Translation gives CATQGRGLTDTQYF.

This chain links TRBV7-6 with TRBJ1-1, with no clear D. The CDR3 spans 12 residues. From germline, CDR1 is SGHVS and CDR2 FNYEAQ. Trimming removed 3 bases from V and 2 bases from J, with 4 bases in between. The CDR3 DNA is TGTGCCAGCAGCTTCCCAAACACTGAAGCTTTCTTT. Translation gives CASSFPNTEAFF.

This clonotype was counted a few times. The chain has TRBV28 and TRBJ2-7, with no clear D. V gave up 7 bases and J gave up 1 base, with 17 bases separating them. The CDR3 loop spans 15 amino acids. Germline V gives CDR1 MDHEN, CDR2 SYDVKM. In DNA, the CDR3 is TGTGCCAGCACCGCAATGCTGGTTTCATCCTACGAGCAGTACTTC. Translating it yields CASTAMLVSSYEQYF. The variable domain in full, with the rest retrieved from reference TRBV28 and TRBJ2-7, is DVKVTQSSRYLVKRTGEKVFLECVQDMDHENMFWYRQDPGLGLRLIYFSYDVKMKEKGDIPEGYSVSREKKERFSLILESASTNQTSMYLCASTAMLVSSYEQYFGPGTRLTVT.

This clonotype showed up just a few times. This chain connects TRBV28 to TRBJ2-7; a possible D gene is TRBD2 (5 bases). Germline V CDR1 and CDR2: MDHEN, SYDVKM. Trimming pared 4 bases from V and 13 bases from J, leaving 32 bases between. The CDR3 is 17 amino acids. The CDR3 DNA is TGTGCCAGCAGTTCTACCTACCGGACTGAAACGGGCCGCTCGCTTTACTTC. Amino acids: CASSSTYRTETGRSLYF.

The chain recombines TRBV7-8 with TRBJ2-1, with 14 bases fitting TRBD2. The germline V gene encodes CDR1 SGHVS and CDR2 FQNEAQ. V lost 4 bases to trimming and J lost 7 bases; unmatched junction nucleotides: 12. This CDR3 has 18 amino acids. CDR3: CASSSLRLAGGPGNEQFF. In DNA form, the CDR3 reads TGTGCCAGCAGCTCTCTACGACTAGCGGGAGGGCCAGGAAATGAGCAGTTCTTC.

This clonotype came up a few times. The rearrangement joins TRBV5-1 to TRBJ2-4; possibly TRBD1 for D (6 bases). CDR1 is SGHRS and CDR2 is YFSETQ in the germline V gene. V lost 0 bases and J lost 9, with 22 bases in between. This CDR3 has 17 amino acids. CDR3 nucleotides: TGCGCCAGCAGCTTGGGACACAGGGAATACGGCTTTGGCATTCAGTACTTC. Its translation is CASSLGHREYGFGIQYF.

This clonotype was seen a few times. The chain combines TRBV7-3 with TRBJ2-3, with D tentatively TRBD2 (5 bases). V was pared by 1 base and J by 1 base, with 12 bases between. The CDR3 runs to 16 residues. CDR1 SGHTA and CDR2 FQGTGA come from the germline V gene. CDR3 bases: TGTGCCAGCAGCTTAATGTCCGGGATGGGCACAGATACGCAGTATTTT. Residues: CASSLMSGMGTDTQYF.

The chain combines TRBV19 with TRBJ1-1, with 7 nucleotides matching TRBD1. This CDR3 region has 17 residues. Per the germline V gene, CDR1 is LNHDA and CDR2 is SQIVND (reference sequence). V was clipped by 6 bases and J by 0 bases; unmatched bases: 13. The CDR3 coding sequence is TGTGCCAGTAGCTTTTTCACAGGGGAAGCTTTGAACACTGAAGCTTTCTTT. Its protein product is CASSFFTGEALNTEAFF.

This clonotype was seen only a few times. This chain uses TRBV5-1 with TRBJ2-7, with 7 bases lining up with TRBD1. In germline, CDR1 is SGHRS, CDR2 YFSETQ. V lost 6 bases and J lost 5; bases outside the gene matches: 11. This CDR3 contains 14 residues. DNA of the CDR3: TGCGCCAGCACCCTGGACAGGAAGTCCCACGAGCAGTACTTC. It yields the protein CASTLDRKSHEQYF.

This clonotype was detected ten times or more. The CDR3 protein is CSARTHTGELFF. The CDR3 DNA reads as TGCAGCGCCCGTACCCACACCGGGGAGCTGTTTTTT. The genes are TRBV29-1 and TRBJ2-2; unclear D gene. Trimming shortened V by 7 bases and J by 3 bases, and 9 bases separated the two germline ends. This CDR3 region has 12 residues. Germline-derived CDR1 and CDR2 are SQVTM and ANQGSEA.

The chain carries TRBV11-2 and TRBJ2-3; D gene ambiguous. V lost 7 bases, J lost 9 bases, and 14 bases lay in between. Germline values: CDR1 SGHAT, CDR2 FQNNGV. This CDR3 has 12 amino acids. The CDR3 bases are TGTGCCAGCACCAGCTCCCCGGCAACGCAGTATTTT. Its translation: CASTSSPATQYF.

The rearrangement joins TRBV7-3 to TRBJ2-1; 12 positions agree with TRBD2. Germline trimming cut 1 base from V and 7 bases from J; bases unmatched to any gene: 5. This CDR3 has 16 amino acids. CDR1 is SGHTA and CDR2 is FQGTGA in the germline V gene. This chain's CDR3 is CASSLNRLAGENEQFF. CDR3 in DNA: TGTGCCAGCAGCTTAAACCGACTAGCGGGAGAAAATGAGCAGTTCTTC.

CDR3 DNA sequence: TGCAGCGTTGCCGGGCAGGAGCAGTACTTC. This sequence encodes CSVAGQEQYF. The rearrangement joins TRBV29-1 to TRBJ2-7; the D is unclear. The CDR3 extends over 10 amino acids. Trimming removed 4 bases at V and 7 bases at J, with 8 bases between. The V gene's germline CDR1 is SQVTM and CDR2 ANQGSEA.

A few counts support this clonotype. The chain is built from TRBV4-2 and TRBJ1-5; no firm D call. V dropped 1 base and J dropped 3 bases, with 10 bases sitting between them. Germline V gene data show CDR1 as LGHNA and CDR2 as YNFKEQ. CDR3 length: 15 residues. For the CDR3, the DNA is TGTGCCAGCAGCCAAGTAGGGCCTACCAATCAGCCCCAGCATTTT. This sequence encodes CASSQVGPTNQPQHF.

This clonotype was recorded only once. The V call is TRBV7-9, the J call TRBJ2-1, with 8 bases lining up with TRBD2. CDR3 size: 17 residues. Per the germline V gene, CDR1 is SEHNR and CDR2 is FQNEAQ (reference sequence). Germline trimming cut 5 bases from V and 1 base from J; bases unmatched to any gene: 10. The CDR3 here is CASSPPPGGPSYNEQFF. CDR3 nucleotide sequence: TGTGCCAGCAGCCCCCCTCCGGGAGGGCCTTCCTACAATGAGCAGTTCTTC.

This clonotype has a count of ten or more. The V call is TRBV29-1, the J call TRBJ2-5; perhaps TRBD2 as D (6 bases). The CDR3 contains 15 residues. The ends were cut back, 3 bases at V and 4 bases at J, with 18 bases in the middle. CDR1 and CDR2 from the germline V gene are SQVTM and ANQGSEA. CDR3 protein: CSVDLVGGRGETQYF. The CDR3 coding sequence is TGCAGCGTTGATTTGGTGGGAGGTCGCGGAGAGACCCAGTACTTC.

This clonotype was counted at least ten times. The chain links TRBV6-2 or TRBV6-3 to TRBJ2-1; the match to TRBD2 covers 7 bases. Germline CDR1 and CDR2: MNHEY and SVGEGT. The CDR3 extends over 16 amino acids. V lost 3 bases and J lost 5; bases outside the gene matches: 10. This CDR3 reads CASSYPAGTINNEQFF. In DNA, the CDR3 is TGTGCCAGCAGTTATCCTGCCGGGACTATTAACAATGAGCAGTTCTTC.

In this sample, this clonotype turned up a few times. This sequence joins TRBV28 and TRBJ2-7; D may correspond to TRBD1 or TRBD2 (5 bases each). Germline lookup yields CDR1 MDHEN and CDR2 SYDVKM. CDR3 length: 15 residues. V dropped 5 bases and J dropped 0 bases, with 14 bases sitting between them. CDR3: CASSGGRGNSYEQYF. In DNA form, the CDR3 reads TGTGCCAGCAGTGGGGGACGAGGCAACTCCTACGAGCAGTACTTC.

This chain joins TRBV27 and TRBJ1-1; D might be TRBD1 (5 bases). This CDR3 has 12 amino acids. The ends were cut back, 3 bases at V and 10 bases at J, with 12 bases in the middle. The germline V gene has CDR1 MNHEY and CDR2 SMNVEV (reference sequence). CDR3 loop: CASSFGRGRAFF. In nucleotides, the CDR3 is TGTGCCAGCAGTTTCGGTAGGGGCAGAGCTTTCTTT.

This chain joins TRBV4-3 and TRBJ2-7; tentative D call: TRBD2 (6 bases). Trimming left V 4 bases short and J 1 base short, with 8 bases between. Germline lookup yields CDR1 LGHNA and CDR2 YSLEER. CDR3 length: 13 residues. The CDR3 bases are TGCGCCAGCAGCCGGGAGGAGTCCTACGAGCAGTACTTC. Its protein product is CASSREESYEQYF.

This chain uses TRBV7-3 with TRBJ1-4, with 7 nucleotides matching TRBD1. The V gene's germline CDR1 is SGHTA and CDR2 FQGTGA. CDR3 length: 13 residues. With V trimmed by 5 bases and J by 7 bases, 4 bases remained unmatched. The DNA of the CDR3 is TGTGCCAGCAGCGTCCAGGGGGGTGAAAAACTGTTTTTT. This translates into CASSVQGGEKLFF.

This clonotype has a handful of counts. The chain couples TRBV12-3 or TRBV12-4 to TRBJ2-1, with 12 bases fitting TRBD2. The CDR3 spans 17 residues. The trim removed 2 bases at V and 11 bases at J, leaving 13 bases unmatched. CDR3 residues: CASSLRRSSGRALQQFF. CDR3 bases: TGTGCCAGCAGTTTACGAAGATCTAGCGGGAGGGCCCTCCAGCAGTTCTTC.

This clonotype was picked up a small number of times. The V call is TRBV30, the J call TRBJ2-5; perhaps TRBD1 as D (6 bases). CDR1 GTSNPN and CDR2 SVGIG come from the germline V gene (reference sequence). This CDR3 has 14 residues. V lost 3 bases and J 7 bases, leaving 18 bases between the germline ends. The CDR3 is CAWSASGARGTQYF. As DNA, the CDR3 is TGTGCCTGGAGCGCATCGGGCGCCAGGGGGACCCAGTACTTC.

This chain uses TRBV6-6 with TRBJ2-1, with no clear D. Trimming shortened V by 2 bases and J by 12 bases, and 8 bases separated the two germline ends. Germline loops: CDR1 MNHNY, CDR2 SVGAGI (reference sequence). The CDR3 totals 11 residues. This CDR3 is CASSYPSGQFF. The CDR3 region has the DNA TGTGCCAGCAGTTACCCCTCGGGGCAGTTCTTC.

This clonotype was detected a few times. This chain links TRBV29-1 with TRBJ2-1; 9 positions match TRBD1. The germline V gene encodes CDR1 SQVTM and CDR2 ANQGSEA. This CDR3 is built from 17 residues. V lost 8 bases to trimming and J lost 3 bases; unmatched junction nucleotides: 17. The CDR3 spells CSPWDRVGDASYNEQFF. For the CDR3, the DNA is TGCAGCCCATGGGACAGGGTTGGGGACGCGAGCTACAATGAGCAGTTCTTC.